The T cell receptor (beta chain) described here comes from a study of response to subunit inactivated influenza vaccine. Broader study findings: Authors suggested seasonal influenza vaccinations each recruit few new T cells.

TCRdb re-called the RT-PCR reads through MiXCR, storing one row per CDR3 protein. The table records roughly 710,000 distinct CDR3 sequences, about 15% of them present only once. The CDR3 runs 14 residues. The trim removed 6 bases at V and 2 bases at J, leaving 8 bases unmatched. Germline CDR1 reads SQVTM; CDR2 reads ANQGSEA. Comment on this clonotype: Its antigen is still unknown.

J is TRBJ2-3 and V is TRBV29-1, with 7 bases matching TRBD1. The material sequenced was PBMCs from blood, taken 14 to 15 days before vaccination. The sequence was obtained from a man aged 45-65 years who received an inactivated influenza vaccine. For the CDR3, the DNA is TGCAGCGTCGGACAGGCGGAATACACAGATACGCAGTATTTT. It codes for CSVGQAEYTDTQYF.